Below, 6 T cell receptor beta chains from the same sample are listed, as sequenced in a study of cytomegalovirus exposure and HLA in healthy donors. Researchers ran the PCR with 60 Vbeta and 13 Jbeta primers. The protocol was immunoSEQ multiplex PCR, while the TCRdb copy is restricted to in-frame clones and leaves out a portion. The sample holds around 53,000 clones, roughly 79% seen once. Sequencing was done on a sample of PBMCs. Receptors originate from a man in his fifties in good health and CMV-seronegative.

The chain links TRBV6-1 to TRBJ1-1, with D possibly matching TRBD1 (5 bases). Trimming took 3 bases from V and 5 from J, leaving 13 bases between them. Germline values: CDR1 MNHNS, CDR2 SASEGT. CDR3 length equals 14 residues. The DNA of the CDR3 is TGTGCCAGCAGTGATCAGGGACTGTGGACTGAAGCTTTCTTT. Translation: CASSDQGLWTEAFF.

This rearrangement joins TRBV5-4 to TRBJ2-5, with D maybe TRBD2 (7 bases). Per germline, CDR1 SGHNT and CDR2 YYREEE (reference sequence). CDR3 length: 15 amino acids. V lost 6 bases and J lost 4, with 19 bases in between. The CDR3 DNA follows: TGTGCCAGCACCTCACGGGGGGCGAAGAGAGAGACCCAGTACTTC. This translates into CASTSRGAKRETQYF.

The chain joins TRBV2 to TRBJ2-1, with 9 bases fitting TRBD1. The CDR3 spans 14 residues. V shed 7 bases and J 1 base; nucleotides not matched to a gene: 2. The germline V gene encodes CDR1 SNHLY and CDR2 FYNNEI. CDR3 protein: CASTGTGSYNEQFF. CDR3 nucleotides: TGTGCCAGCACCGGGACAGGGTCCTACAATGAGCAGTTCTTC.

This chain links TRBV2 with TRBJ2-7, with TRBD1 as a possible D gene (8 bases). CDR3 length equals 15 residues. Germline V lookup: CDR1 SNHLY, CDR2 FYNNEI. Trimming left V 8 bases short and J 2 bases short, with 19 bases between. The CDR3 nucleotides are TGTGCCAGCGGGGGGGGCGGGACAGGAGCCTACGAGCAGTACTTC. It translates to CASGGGGTGAYEQYF.

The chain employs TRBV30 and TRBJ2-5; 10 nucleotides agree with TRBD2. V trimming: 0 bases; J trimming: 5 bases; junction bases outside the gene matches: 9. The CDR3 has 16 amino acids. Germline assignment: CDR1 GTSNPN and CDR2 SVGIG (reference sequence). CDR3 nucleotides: TGTGCCTGGAGTGTAATCCAGCGGGGGGGCTGGGAGACCCAGTACTTC. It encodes CAWSVIQRGGWETQYF.

CDR3 nucleotide sequence: TGTGCCAGCAGCTCGGGACTAGCGGGAGTCCAAGAGACCCAGTACTTC. Its protein is CASSSGLAGVQETQYF. This sequence joins TRBV7-2 and TRBJ2-5, with 14 bases fitting TRBD2. The CDR3 is 16 residues long. Losses at the gene ends were 4 bases for V and 1 base for J; bases not matched to a gene: 2. Germline CDR1 and CDR2: SGHTA and FQGNSA.